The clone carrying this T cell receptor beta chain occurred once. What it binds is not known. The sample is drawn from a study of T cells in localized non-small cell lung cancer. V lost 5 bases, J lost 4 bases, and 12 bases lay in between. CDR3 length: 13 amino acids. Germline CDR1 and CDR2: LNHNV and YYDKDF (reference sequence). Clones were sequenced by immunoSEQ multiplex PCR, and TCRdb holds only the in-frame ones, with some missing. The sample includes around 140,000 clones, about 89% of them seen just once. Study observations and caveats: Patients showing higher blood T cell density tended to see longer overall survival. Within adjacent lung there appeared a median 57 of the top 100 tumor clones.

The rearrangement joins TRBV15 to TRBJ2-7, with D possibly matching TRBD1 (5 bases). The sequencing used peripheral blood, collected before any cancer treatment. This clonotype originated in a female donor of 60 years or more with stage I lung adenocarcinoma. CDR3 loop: CATSSGLFYEQYF. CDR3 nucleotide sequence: TGTGCCACCAGCTCAGGGCTCTTTTACGAGCAGTACTTC.